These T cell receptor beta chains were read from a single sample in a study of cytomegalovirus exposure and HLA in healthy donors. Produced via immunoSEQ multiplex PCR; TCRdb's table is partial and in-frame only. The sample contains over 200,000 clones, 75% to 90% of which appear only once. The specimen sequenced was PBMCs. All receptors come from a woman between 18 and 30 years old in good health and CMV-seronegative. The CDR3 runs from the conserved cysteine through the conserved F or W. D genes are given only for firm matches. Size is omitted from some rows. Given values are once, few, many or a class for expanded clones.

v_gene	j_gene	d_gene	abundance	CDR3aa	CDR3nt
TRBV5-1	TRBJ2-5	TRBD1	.	CASSLATAGGAETQYF	TGCGCCAGCAGCTTGGCCACGGCAGGGGGCGCGGAGACCCAGTACTTC
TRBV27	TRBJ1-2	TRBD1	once	CASSPRQGENYGYTF	TGTGCCAGCAGTCCGAGACAGGGGGAGAACTATGGCTACACCTTC
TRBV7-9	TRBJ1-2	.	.	CSSSLSQDGGYGYTF	TGTTCCAGCAGCTTATCCCAGGACGGGGGCTATGGCTACACCTTC
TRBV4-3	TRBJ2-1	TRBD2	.	CASSQGLAGAPPYNEQFF	TGCGCCAGCAGCCAAGGACTAGCGGGAGCCCCCCCCTACAATGAGCAGTTCTTC
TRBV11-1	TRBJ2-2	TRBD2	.	CASSRTSVGGELFF	TGTGCCAGCAGCCGCACTAGCGTCGGCGGGGAGCTGTTTTTT
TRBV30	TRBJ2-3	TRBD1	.	CAWSISGGADTQYF	TGTGCCTGGAGTATCTCAGGGGGCGCAGATACGCAGTATTTT
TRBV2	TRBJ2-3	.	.	CASSAGLSTDTQYF	TGTGCCAGCAGTGCGGGACTTAGCACAGATACGCAGTATTTT
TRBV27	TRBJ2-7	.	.	CASSLLERTKEQYF	TGTGCCAGCAGTCTCCTAGAAAGGACTAAGGAGCAGTACTTC
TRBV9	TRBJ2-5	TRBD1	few	CASSVGQGLWWETQYF	TGTGCCAGCAGCGTCGGACAGGGCCTATGGTGGGAGACCCAGTACTTC
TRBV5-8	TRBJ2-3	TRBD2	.	CASRNWASGGSDTQYF	TGTGCCAGCAGGAATTGGGCATCCGGGGGGTCAGATACGCAGTATTTT
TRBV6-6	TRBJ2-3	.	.	CASSSRAGDTQYF	TGTGCCAGCAGTAGCCGGGCGGGTGATACGCAGTATTTT
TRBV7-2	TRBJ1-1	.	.	CASSLDFRGWEAFF	TGTGCCAGCAGCTTAGATTTCAGGGGCTGGGAAGCTTTCTTT
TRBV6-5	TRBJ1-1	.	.	CASNTNYYTEAFF	TGTGCCAGCAACACCAACTACTATACTGAAGCTTTCTTT
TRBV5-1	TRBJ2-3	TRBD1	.	CASSGGTGGTDTQYF	TGCGCCAGCAGCGGAGGGACAGGGGGGACAGATACGCAGTATTTT
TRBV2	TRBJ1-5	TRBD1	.	CAGGRGQQPQHF	TGTGCCGGGGGCAGGGGGCAGCAGCCCCAGCATTTT
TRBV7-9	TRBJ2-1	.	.	CASSLVTGSRYNEQFF	TGTGCCAGCAGCTTAGTCACCGGGAGTAGGTACAATGAGCAGTTCTTC
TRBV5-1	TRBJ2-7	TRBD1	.	CASSLAPGQDGESQYF	TGCGCCAGCAGCTTAGCACCGGGACAGGATGGCGAATCGCAGTACTTC
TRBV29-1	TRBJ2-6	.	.	CSVEDQQAWLSGANVLTF	TGCAGCGTTGAAGATCAACAGGCCTGGCTCTCTGGGGCCAACGTCCTGACTTTC
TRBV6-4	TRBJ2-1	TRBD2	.	CASSEEDSGDEQFF	TGTGCCAGCAGTGAAGAGGATAGCGGGGATGAGCAGTTCTTC
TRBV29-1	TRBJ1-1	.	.	CSVENPGVRAEAFF	TGCAGCGTTGAGAATCCGGGGGTTAGGGCTGAAGCTTTCTTT
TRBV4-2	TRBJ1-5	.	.	CASSHNRDSNQPQHF	TGTGCCAGCAGCCATAACAGGGATAGCAATCAGCCCCAGCATTTT
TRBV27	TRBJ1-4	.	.	CASVAHWTATNEKLFF	TGTGCCAGTGTGGCTCATTGGACAGCAACTAATGAAAAACTGTTTTTT
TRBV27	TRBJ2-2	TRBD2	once	CASSLSSLAGGAGGELFF	TGTGCCAGCAGTTTATCTTCCCTAGCGGGAGGGGCAGGTGGGGAGCTGTTTTTT
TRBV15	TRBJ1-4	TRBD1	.	CATSRDGRGQAATNEKLFF	TGTGCCACCAGCAGAGATGGGAGGGGACAGGCGGCAACTAATGAAAAACTGTTTTTT
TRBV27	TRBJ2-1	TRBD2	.	CASSTRTARENEQFF	TGTGCCAGCAGTACCCGGACGGCGCGGGAGAATGAGCAGTTCTTC
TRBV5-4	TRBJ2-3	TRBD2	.	CASSFSGATDTQYF	TGTGCCAGCAGCTTTAGCGGGGCCACAGATACGCAGTATTTT
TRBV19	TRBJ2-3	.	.	CASSTLAASTDTQYF	TGTGCCAGTAGTACCTTAGCGGCAAGCACAGATACGCAGTATTTT
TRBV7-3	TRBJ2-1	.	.	CASSLGGRGLARYNEQFF	TGTGCCAGCAGCTTAGGGGGTCGGGGCCTAGCGAGATACAATGAGCAGTTCTTC
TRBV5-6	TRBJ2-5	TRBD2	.	CASSPGLAGFETQYF	TGTGCCAGCAGCCCCGGACTAGCGGGATTTGAGACCCAGTACTTC
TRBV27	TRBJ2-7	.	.	CASSLYDSSYEQYF	TGTGCCAGCAGTTTATATGACAGCTCCTACGAGCAGTACTTC
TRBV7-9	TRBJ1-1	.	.	CASSLSQGNTEAFF	TGTGCCAGCAGCCTGTCACAGGGAAACACTGAAGCTTTCTTT
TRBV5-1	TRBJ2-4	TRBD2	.	CASSPTPSGLGGYIQYF	TGCGCCAGCAGCCCGACTCCTAGCGGTCTGGGAGGATACATTCAGTACTTC
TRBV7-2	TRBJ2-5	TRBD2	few	CASSFSGSQETQYF	TGTGCCAGCAGCTTTAGCGGGAGCCAAGAGACCCAGTACTTC
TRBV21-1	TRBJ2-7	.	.	CASSKCPVVQGFSYEQYF	TGTGCCAGCAGCAAATGCCCTGTTGTCCAGGGTTTTTCCTACGAGCAGTACTTC
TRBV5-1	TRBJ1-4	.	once	CASSLVRGDEKLFF	TGCGCCAGCAGCTTGGTCAGGGGAGATGAAAAACTGTTTTTT
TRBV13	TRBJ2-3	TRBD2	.	CASSPIWAERAGASTDTQYF	TGTGCCAGCAGCCCGATATGGGCCGAGCGAGCGGGAGCTAGCACAGATACGCAGTATTTT
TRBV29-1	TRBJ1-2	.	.	CSVEGGLNYGYTF	TGCAGCGTTGAGGGAGGACTCAACTATGGCTACACCTTC
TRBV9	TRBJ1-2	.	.	CASSGPASNYGYTF	TGTGCCAGCAGCGGCCCAGCGTCGAACTATGGCTACACCTTC
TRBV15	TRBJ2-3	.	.	CATSRPSSADTQYF	TGTGCCACCAGCAGACCATCTAGCGCAGATACGCAGTATTTT
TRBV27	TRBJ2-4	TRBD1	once	CASRETGFSAKNIQYF	TGTGCCAGCAGAGAGACAGGGTTTTCGGCCAAAAACATTCAGTACTTC
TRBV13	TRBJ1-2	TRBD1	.	CASSPTGGALAYGYTF	TGTGCCAGCAGCCCGACAGGGGGCGCGTTGGCTTATGGCTACACCTTC
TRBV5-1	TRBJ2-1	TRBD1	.	CASSLAGFDRVRDEQFF	TGCGCCAGCAGCTTGGCCGGTTTTGACAGGGTGCGGGATGAGCAGTTCTTC
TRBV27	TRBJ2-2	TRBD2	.	CASSYLGLAGVSTGELFF	TGTGCCAGCAGTTATCTCGGACTAGCGGGAGTAAGCACCGGGGAGCTGTTTTTT
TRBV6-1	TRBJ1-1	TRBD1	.	CASSPTGGTEAFF	TGTGCCAGCAGCCCGACAGGGGGGACTGAAGCTTTCTTT
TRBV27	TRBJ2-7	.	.	CASSLGSSVGEQYF	TGTGCCAGCAGCCTAGGATCTAGCGTCGGCGAGCAGTACTTC
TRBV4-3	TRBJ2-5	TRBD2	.	CASSQDPAGGSETQYF	TGCGCCAGCAGCCAAGATCCAGCGGGAGGGTCGGAGACCCAGTACTTC
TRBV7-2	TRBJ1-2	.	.	CASSLPGGGDYGYTF	TGTGCCAGCAGCCTCCCTGGGGGAGGTGACTATGGCTACACCTTC
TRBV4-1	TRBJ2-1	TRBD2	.	CASSQEWGEGHGEQFF	TGCGCCAGCAGCCAAGAATGGGGGGAGGGTCATGGTGAGCAGTTCTTC
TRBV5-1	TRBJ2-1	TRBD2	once	CASSPLRGEAVVGEQFF	TGCGCCAGCAGCCCACTCCGGGGGGAGGCAGTGGTAGGTGAGCAGTTCTTC
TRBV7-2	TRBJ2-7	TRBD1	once	CASSSRDRAYEQYF	TGTGCCAGCAGCTCTCGGGACAGGGCATACGAGCAGTACTTC
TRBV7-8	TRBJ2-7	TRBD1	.	CASSLETGGSYEQYF	TGTGCCAGCAGCTTGGAGACAGGGGGCTCCTACGAGCAGTACTTC
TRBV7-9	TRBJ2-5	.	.	CASSRTSPLQETQYF	TGTGCCAGCAGTAGGACAAGCCCTCTCCAAGAGACCCAGTACTTC
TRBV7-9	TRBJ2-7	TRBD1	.	CASSQGQGVSYEQYF	TGTGCCAGCAGCCAAGGACAGGGGGTTTCCTACGAGCAGTACTTC
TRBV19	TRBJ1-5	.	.	CASNRQGGTQPQHF	TGTGCCAGTAATCGGCAGGGCGGTACTCAGCCCCAGCATTTT
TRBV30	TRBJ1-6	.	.	CAWGGRRNQLDSPLHF	TGTGCCTGGGGGGGGAGACGCAATCAACTGGATTCACCCCTCCACTTT
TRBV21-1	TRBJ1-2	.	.	CASSKARQNYGYTF	TGTGCCAGCAGCAAAGCTCGACAGAACTATGGCTACACCTTC
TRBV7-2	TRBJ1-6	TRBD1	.	CASSQPRGQGYNSPLHF	TGTGCCAGCAGCCAACCCCGAGGACAGGGATATAATTCACCCCTCCACTTT
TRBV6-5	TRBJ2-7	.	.	CASTNSGGGPLEQYF	TGTGCCAGCACCAACTCCGGGGGAGGTCCCCTCGAGCAGTACTTC
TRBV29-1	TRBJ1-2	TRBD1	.	CSVGKGQGTWDGYTF	TGCAGCGTTGGGAAGGGACAGGGGACTTGGGATGGCTACACCTTC
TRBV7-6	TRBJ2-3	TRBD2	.	CASSSSGVLSKDTQYF	TGTGCCAGCAGCTCCAGCGGGGTGTTATCGAAAGATACGCAGTATTTT